This TCR beta chain was recorded in a study of shared clonotypes between healthy human individuals. The wider study: The donor group consisted of two women and a few men, aged 18 to 49.

Sequenced by immunoSEQ multiplex PCR; TCRdb stores in-frame clones only, minus some. The sample lists about 2 million clones, approximately 95% seen once, with more than 0.95% in the top ten. Germline trimming cut 8 bases from V and 6 bases from J; bases unmatched to any gene: 12. The CDR3 has 15 amino acids. Looked up from germline, CDR1 is SQVTM and CDR2 is ANQGSEA. Naive CD8 cells, CD45RO-negative and positively selected for CCR7, excluded terminally differentiated effector memory CD45RA+ cells. Source material: naive CD8+ T cells sorted from blood. The chain carries TRBV29-1 and TRBJ2-1; 11 bases match TRBD2. This clonotype originated in a man aged 18 to 29 in good health. CDR3 DNA: TGCAGCTCGGGACTAGCGGTGTCCATGGGCAATGAGCAGTTCTTC. Translated: CSSGLAVSMGNEQFF.